These 14 T cell receptor beta chains were sequenced from one sample in a study of shared clonotypes between healthy human individuals. The protocol was immunoSEQ multiplex PCR, while the TCRdb copy is restricted to in-frame clones and leaves out a portion. This table has roughly 2.4 million clones, under 97% appearing once. Source material: naive CD4+ T cells sorted from blood. The subset: CD45RA+ positively selected. Receptors originate from a man younger than 35 in good health.

This rearrangement joins TRBV10-2 to TRBJ1-4; D remains unclear. The CDR3 runs 14 residues. V was trimmed by 4 bases and J by 0 bases, leaving 6 bases between them. Germline V gene data show CDR1 as WSHSY and CDR2 as SAAADI. Written as DNA, the CDR3 is TGCGCCAGCAGTGTTACCTCAACTAATGAAAAACTGTTTTTT. This codes for CASSVTSTNEKLFF.

V usage is TRBV25-1 and J usage is TRBJ2-7; TRBD1 matches 7 bases. CDR3 length equals 15 residues. The germline CDR1 and CDR2 sequences are MGHDK and SYGVNS. The J segment lost 0 bases and the V segment lost 4 bases, leaving 6 bases of the junction unmatched. The CDR3 DNA follows: TGTGCCAGCAGTGTTGACAGGGACAGCTCCTACGAGCAGTACTTC. Protein sequence: CASSVDRDSSYEQYF.

V usage is TRBV7-2 and J usage is TRBJ2-1, with TRBD2 as a possible D gene (5 bases). This CDR3 is 15 amino acids long. Germline V gene sequence: CDR1 SGHTA, CDR2 FQGNSA. V gave up 5 bases and J gave up 9 bases, with 20 bases separating them. The CDR3 bases are TGTGCCAGCAGCCAGGCCAGCGGTCGGATGATTGAGCAGTTCTTC. Protein: CASSQASGRMIEQFF.

This chain uses TRBV10-3 with TRBJ2-2; 12 bases agree with TRBD1. The V and J ends lost 3 bases and 6 bases, in that order; junction bases with no gene match: 5. The CDR3 spans 16 residues. The germline gives CDR1 ENHRY, CDR2 SYGVKD. The CDR3 DNA follows: TGTGCCATCAGTGACTCCGGGACAGGGGGCCCCGGGGAGCTGTTTTTT. It encodes CAISDSGTGGPGELFF.

The chain combines TRBV28 with TRBJ2-7; possible D gene TRBD2, 5 bases. The CDR3 is 13 residues long. V was pared by 7 bases and J by 12 bases, with 22 bases between. CDR1 is MDHEN and CDR2 is SYDVKM in the germline V gene. The CDR3 DNA sequence: TGTGCCAGCAATCCCGGGGATCCCCTACGCGGGTACTTC. Amino acid sequence: CASNPGDPLRGYF.

The chain employs TRBV18 and TRBJ2-7, with D tentatively TRBD1 (6 bases). Trimming removed 4 bases from V and 0 bases from J, with 13 bases in between. Germline CDR1 and CDR2: KGHSH and LQKENI. The CDR3 spans 15 residues. The CDR3, as DNA: TGTGCCAGCTCACAAACCAGGGGCCCCTCCTACGAGCAGTACTTC. Its protein is CASSQTRGPSYEQYF. Supplemented by reference TRBV18 and TRBJ2-7, the full variable domain reads NAGVMQNPRHLVRRRGQEARLRCSPMKGHSHVYWYRQLPEEGLKFMVYLQKENIIDESGMPKERFSAEFPKEGPSILRIQQVVRGDSAAYFCASSQTRGPSYEQYFGPGTRLTVT.

The chain recombines TRBV6-5 with TRBJ2-1, with 8 bases fitting TRBD1. The CDR3 spans 14 residues. Trimming removed 5 bases from V and 6 bases from J; junction bases left unmatched: 6. Germline V gene data show CDR1 as MNHEY and CDR2 as SVGAGI. CDR3 loop: CASSGGQGGNEQFF. CDR3 in DNA: TGTGCCAGCAGTGGAGGACAGGGAGGCAATGAGCAGTTCTTC.

This clone was found once. The chain recombines TRBV28 with TRBJ2-1, with D unresolved. The V gene lost 3 bases and the J gene lost 2 bases, with 14 bases spanning the gap. The CDR3 is made up of 16 amino acids. CDR1 is MDHEN, CDR2 SYDVKM, per germline. CDR3 DNA: TGTGCCAGCAGTTTCCTCGGCCAGGCACCCTACAATGAGCAGTTCTTC. Translating gives CASSFLGQAPYNEQFF.

V gene TRBV27 combines with J gene TRBJ2-7; 11 bases line up with TRBD1. Germline loops: CDR1 MNHEY, CDR2 SMNVEV (reference sequence). The ends lost 7 bases at V and 6 bases at J; junction bases unmatched: 14. The CDR3 covers 16 residues. CDR3 residues: CASNFIGTGGVVEQYF. CDR3 sequence (DNA): TGTGCCAGCAATTTTATCGGGACAGGGGGAGTCGTCGAGCAGTACTTC.

A word on this clone: Distinct nucleotide sequences in the sample also encode this CDR3. The V gene is TRBV2, the J gene TRBJ1-1; unclear D gene. CDR3 length: 13 residues. With 4 bases removed from V and 0 bases from J, the gap between germline ends came to 6 bases. CDR1 SNHLY and CDR2 FYNNEI come from the germline V gene. The CDR3 nucleotides read TGTGCCAGCAGTGTTTTATTGAACACTGAAGCTTTCTTT. As protein: CASSVLLNTEAFF.

This chain uses TRBV2 with TRBJ2-2, with 7 positions matching TRBD2. CDR3 length: 14 residues. V lost 7 bases to trimming and J lost 6 bases; unmatched junction nucleotides: 8. Per germline, CDR1 SNHLY and CDR2 FYNNEI. In nucleotides, the CDR3 is TGTGCCAGCACTTTAGGGACTAAGTCCGGGGAGCTGTTTTTT. Residues: CASTLGTKSGELFF.

The CDR3 loop reads CASSQDYAGGWGEQFF. DNA of the CDR3: TGCGCCAGCAGCCAAGATTATGCGGGAGGGTGGGGTGAGCAGTTCTTC. V usage is TRBV4-3 and J usage is TRBJ2-1; 9 nucleotides agree with TRBD2. This CDR3 is built from 16 residues. CDR1 and CDR2 from the germline V gene are LGHNA and YSLEER. V lost 0 bases to trimming and J lost 9 bases; unmatched junction nucleotides: 9.

The chain recombines TRBV4-3 with TRBJ2-1; tentatively, D is TRBD1 or TRBD2 (6 bases each). In germline, CDR1 is LGHNA, CDR2 YSLEER. The CDR3 runs 14 residues. Between the trimmed V and J ends, which lost 4 bases and 10 bases, there was a span of 17 bases. As DNA, the CDR3 is TGCGCCAGCAGCCTCCAGACTAGGGGGACCGAGCAGTTCTTC. This gives the protein CASSLQTRGTEQFF.

On this clone: Other DNA sequences in the same sample also yield this CDR3. The chain carries TRBV4-1 and TRBJ1-2, with D perhaps matching TRBD1 (6 bases). CDR1 is MGHRA, CDR2 YSYEKL, per germline. The CDR3 consists of 14 residues. The germline V and J ends were trimmed by 3 bases and 2 bases, with 10 bases remaining between them. CDR3 in DNA: TGCGCCAGCAGCCAGGGTACAGGGAACTATGGCTACACCTTC. Translating gives CASSQGTGNYGYTF.